Here is one T cell receptor (beta chain) with its context. This clone has only a few counts. This clone's antigen is unknown. Base qualities were left out, and no much larger clone turns up one base away. CDR1 and CDR2, looked up from the germline V gene, are SNHLY and FYNNEI. V has 7 bases trimmed and J has 10 bases trimmed; junction bases matching no gene number 7. The CDR3 runs 11 residues from the cysteine to the phenylalanine. Just the 33-base CDR3 DNA is kept, in frame starting at base 1. These data originate in a study of shared clonotypes between healthy human individuals (dated by TCRdb to 2020 to 2022). Regarding the complete study: The cohort comprised a couple of women and three men aged 18 to 49 years. For each donor, CD4 naive and CD4 memory were each run on three plates, CD8 naive on two plates, and CD8 memory on one plate. To estimate repertoire size and how much clonotypes are shared between individuals, the study performed deep sequencing of blood TCR repertoires from 4 to 6 healthy adults. Different laboratories and diverse techniques were used to prepare libraries and sequence TCR repertoires, to increase sequencing depth and limit assay-specific biases. Each donor's leukapheresis produced roughly between roughly 0.94 and 9.5 billion PBMCs.

For the CD8 naive samples, CD45RO-negative cells were positively selected for CCR7, yielding a CD45RA+CCR7+ population from which TemRA cells were excluded. Donors were healthy HIV-negative adults with no recently reported acute infections or vaccinations. All donors were Caucasian adults living in Nashville, Tennessee, USA. Blood was collected by leukapheresis, and PBMCs were isolated by Ficoll-Histopaque density gradient centrifugation and then cryopreserved in liquid nitrogen vapor phase. Purity and quantity of every magnetically sorted T cell population were checked by analytical flow cytometry. From each sorted fraction, genomic DNA was isolated and quantified by UV absorbance on a Nanodrop 2000c. Using the deep immunoSEQ assay, multiplex PCR amplified TCR CDR3 regions from genomic DNA. Extracted genomic DNA from each cell subset was spread evenly across all wells of several immunoSEQ 96-well plates, with each plate serving as a replicate. For sorted subsets, about 200 ng genomic DNA, equal to 30,000 or so T cell genomes, was loaded into each replicate PCR. The purified libraries were quantified using a Qubit 3.0 fluorometer, sized with a Bioanalyzer 2100, and then quantified again using the KAPA Library Quantification kit. A separate single-read 150-cycle Illumina NextSeq 550 flow cell was used to sequence each immunoSEQ 96-well plate. Per the original workflow: The immunoSEQ output contained only junctional sequences without quality scores, so filtering could not match that applied to full-length reads. Sequences were annotated with PyIR, a Python wrapper for IgBLAST v1.9, and V/J genes and CDR3 were assigned using IMGT germline references. Reads with weak V/J assignments (E-value above 1e-6), missing CDR3, stop codons, out-of-frame junctions, or ambiguous translated residues were removed. V3J clonotypes were defined as sequences sharing an identical inferred V gene, J gene, and CDR3 amino acid sequence. To compute the percentage overlap between repertoires, the number of shared unique clonotypes was divided by the size of the smaller repertoire. Repertoire richness was assessed with RTK rarefaction, the Chao1 estimator, and Recon v2.1 estimates of unobserved clonotypes. Generation probabilities for all TCRbeta clonotypes obtained by the gDNA method from a handful of donors were computed using OLGA. As stored in TCRdb, this immuneACCESS dataset retains in-frame rearrangements with V and J assigned. A fraction of the clones does not appear; measured against another copy, unresolved V genes explain less than half of the discrepancy, and the remainder lacks a known reason. V, J and clone size are taken as reported in that table, and D and trimming were inferred from the DNA itself. The sample table shows hundreds of thousands of clones, and over 90% are seen once. About 24% of the sample comes from the top ten.

Broader findings and caveats from the paper: Sharing across a few donors was observed for approximately 5% of naive CD4, over 3% of naive CD8, roughly 2.3% of memory CD4, and 0.4% of memory CD8 clonotypes. The small number of donors limited the genetic and exposure-history diversity represented. Compared with non-shared clonotypes, clonotypes shared by all four sorted-subset donors had higher generation probabilities. Estimated clonotype richness was generally larger for naive than for memory subsets. Incomplete sequencing was indicated by rarefaction of sorted-subset datasets, despite the large sequencing depth. Only blood was sampled, and tissue TCR repertoires likely differ from those in blood. Pairwise subsampling indicated that sequencing depth was expected to affect the degree of clonotype sharing among donors.

Rearrangement joined TRBV2 to TRBJ2-7, and 7 junctional nucleotides match TRBD2. The sequence was obtained from a man in his thirties or forties in good health. The sequenced sample was naive CD8+ T cells sorted from blood. This sample's cell subset or site label indicates: CD45RA+CCR7+. The DNA sequence reads TGTGCCAGCACTGATAGACTAGCCCAGTACTTC. This codes for CASTDRLAQYF.